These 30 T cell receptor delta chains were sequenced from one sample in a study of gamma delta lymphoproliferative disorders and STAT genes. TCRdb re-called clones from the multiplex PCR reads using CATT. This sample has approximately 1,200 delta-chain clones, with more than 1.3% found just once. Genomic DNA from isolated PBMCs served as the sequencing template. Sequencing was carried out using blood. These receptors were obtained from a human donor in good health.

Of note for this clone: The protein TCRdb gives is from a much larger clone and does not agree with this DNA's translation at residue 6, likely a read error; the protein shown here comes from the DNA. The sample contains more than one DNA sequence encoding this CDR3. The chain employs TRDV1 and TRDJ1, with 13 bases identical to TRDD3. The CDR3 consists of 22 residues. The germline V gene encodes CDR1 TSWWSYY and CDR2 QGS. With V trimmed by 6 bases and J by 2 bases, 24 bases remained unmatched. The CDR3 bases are TGTGCTCTTGGAGAATTTCAGCCTTCCTTAAACTGGGGGATACGCCGGACCGATAAACTCATCTTT. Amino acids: CALGEFQPSLNWGIRRTDKLIF.

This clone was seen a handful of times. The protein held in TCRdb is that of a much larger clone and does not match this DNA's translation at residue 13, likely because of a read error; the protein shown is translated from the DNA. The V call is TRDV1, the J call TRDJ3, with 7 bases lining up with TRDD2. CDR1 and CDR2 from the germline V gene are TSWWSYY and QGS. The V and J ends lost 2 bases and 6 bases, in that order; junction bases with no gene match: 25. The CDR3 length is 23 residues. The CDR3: CALGEILPRRAGRFPTDTRQMFF. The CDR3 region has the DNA TGTGCTCTTGGGGAAATTCTTCCTAGGAGGGCTGGGAGATTCCCCACGGACACCCGACAGATGTTTTTC.

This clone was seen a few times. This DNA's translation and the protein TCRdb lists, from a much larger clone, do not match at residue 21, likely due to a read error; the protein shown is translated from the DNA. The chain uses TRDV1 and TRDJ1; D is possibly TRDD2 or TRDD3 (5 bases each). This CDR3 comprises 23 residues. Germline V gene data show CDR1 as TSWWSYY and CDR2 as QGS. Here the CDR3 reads CALGEIPHLHTRTGISITDKHIF. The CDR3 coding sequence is TGTGCTCTTGGGGAAATCCCTCACCTACACACCCGGACTGGAATTTCTATTACCGATAAACACATCTTT.

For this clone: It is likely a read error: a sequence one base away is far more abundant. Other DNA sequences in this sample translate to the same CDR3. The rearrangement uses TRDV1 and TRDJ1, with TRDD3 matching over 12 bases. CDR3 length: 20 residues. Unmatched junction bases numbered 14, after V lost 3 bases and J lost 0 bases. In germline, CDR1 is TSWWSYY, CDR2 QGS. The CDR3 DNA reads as TGTGCTCTTGGGGACCTCTACGTACTGGGGGATACTGGGTACACCGATAAACTCATCTTT. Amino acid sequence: CALGDLYVLGDTGYTDKLIF.

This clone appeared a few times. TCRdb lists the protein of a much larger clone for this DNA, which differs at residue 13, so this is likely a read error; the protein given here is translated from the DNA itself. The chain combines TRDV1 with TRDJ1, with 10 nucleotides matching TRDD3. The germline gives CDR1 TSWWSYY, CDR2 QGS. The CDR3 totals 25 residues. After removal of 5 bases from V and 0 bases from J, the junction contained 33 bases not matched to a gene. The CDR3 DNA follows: TGTGCTCTTGGGTCCTCGCCCGACGCGGCCTTCTACAGATTTGACTGGGGGATGTACACCGATAAACTCATCTTT. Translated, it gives CALGSSPDAAFYRFDWGMYTDKLIF.

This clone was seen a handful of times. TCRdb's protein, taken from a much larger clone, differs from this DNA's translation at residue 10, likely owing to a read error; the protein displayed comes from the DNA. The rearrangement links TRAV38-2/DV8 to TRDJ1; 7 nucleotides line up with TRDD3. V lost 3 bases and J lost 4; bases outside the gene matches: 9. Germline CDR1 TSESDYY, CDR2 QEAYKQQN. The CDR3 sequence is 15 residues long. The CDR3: CAYRMGDPYIDKLIF. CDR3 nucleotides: TGTGCTTATAGGATGGGGGACCCGTACATCGATAAACTCATCTTT.

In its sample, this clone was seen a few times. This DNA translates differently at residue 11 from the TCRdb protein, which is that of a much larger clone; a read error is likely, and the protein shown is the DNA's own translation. CDR3 sequence (DNA): TGTGCTTATAGGATGGGGGACCCGTACACCAATAAACTCATCTTT. As protein: CAYRMGDPYTNKLIF. J is TRDJ1 and V is TRAV38-2/DV8; TRDD3 matches at 7 bases. CDR1 is TSESDYY and CDR2 is QEAYKQQN in the germline V gene. There are 15 residues in the CDR3.

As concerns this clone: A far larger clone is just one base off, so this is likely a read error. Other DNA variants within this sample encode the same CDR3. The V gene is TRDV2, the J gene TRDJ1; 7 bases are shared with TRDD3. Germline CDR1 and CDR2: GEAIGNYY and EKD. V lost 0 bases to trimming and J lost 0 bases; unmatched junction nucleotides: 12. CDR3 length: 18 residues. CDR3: CACDTLTGALLYTDKLIF. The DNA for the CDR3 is TGTGCCTGTGACACCCTTACTGGGGCACTGCTGTACACCGATAAACTCATCTTT.

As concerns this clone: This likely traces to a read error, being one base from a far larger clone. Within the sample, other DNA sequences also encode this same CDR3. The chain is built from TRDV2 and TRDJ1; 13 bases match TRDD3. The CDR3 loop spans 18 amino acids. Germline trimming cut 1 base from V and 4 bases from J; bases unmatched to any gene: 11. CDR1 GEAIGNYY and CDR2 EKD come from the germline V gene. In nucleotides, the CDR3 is TGTGCCTGTGACACTGGACTACTGGGGGATACGCGGCACGATAAACTCATCTTT. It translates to CACDTGLLGDTRHDKLIF.

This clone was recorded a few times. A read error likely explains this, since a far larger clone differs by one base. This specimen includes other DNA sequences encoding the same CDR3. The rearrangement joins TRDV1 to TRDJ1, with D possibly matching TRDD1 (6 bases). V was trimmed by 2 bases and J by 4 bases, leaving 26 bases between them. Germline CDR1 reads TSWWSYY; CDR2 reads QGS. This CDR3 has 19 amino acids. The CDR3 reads CALGEITFLKYWSIDKLIF. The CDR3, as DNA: TGTGCTCTTGGGGAAATCACTTTTCTGAAATACTGGAGTATCGATAAACTCATCTTT.

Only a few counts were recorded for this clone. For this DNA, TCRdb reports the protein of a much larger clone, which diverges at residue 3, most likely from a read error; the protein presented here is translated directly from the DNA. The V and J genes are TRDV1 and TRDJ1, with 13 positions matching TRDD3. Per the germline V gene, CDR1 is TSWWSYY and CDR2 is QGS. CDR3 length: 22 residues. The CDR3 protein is CAPGELQPSLNWGIRRTDKLIF. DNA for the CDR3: TGTGCTCCTGGGGAACTTCAGCCTTCCTTAAACTGGGGGATACGCCGGACCGATAAACTCATCTTT.

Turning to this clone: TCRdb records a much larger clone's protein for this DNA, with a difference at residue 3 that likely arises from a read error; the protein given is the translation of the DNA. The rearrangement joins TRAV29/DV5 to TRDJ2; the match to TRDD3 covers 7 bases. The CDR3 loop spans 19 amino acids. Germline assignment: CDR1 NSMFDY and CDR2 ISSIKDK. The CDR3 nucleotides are TGTGCAGTAAGCGCGCGTATTTACTGGGGTCAGCGAGTGACAGCACAACTCTTCTTT. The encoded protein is CAVSARIYWGQRVTAQLFF.

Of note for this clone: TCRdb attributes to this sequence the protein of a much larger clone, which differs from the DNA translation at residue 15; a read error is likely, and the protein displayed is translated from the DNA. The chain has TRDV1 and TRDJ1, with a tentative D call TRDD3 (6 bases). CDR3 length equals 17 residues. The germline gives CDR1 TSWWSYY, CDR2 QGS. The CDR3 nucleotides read TGTGCTCTTGGGGAAAGGAGGGCAACGAGGGGGACCGATAAACACATCTTT. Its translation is CALGERRATRGTDKHIF.

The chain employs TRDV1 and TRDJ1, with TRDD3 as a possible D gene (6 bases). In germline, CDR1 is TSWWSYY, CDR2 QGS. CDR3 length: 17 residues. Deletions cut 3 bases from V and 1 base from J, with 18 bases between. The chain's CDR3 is CALGDPVRGRGTDKLIF. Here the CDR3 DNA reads TGTGCTCTTGGGGACCCGGTTCGGGGGAGAGGCACCGATAAACTCATCTTT.

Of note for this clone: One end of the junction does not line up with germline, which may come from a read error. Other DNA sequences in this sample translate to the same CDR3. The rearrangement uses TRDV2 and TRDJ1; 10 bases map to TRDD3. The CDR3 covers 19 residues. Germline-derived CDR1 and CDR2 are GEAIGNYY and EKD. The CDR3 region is CACDTGLLGDSRPFDKLIF. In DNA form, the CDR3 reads TGTGCCTGCGACACCGGACTACTGGGGGATTCGCGACCCTTCGATAAACTCATCTTT.

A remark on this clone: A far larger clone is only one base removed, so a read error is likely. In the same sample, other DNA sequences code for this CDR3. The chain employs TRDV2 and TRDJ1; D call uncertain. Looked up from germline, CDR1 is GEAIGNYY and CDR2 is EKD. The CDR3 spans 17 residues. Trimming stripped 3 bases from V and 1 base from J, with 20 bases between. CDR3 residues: CACDVFGVVPGTDKLIF. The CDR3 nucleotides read TGTGCCTGTGACGTCTTCGGGGTTGTACCCGGCACCGATAAACTCATCTTT.

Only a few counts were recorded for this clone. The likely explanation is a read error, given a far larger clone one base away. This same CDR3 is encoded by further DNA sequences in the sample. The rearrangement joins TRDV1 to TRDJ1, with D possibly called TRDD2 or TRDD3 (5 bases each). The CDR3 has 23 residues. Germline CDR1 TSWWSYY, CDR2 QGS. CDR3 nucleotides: TGTGCTCTTGGGGAAATCCCTCACCTACACACCCGGACTGGAATTTCTATTACCGATAAACTCATTTTT. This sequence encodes CALGEIPHLHTRTGISITDKLIF.

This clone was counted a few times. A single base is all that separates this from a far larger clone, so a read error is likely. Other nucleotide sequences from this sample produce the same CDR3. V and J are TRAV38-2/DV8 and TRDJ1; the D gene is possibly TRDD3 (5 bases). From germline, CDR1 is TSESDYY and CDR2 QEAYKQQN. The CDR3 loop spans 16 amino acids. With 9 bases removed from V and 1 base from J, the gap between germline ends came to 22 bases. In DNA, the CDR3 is TGTGCTTTCGAGTACGAGGAGGGGAGCACCACCGATAAACTCATCTTT. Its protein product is CAFEYEEGSTTDKLIF.

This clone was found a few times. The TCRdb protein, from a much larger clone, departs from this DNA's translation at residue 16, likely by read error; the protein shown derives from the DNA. The CDR3, as DNA: TGTGCCTGTGACACCCTTACTGGGGCACTGTTGTACACCGATAAACCCATCTTT. It specifies CACDTLTGALLYTDKPIF. This rearrangement joins TRDV2 to TRDJ1; 7 nucleotides match TRDD3. Germline values: CDR1 GEAIGNYY, CDR2 EKD. This CDR3 is built from 18 residues.

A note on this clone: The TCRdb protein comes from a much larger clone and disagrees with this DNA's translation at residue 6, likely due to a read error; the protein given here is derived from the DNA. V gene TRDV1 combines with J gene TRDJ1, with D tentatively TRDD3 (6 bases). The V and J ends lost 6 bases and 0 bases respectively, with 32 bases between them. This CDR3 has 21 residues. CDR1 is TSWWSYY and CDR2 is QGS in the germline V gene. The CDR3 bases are TGTGCTCTTGGACCCAATGGCCTACACTCCCTGGGGAGACCGTACACCGATAAACTCATCTTT. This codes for CALGPNGLHSLGRPYTDKLIF.

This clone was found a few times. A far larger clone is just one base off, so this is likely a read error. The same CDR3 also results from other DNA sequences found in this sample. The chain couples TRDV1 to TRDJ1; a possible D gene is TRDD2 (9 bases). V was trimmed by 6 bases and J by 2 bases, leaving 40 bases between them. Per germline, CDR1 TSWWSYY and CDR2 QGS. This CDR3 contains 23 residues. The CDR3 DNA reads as TGTGCTCTTGGAGAAGCTTCCTTCCTACGTCTCCAGAGTCGGGATACGAGGACCGATAAACTCATCTTT. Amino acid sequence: CALGEASFLRLQSRDTRTDKLIF.

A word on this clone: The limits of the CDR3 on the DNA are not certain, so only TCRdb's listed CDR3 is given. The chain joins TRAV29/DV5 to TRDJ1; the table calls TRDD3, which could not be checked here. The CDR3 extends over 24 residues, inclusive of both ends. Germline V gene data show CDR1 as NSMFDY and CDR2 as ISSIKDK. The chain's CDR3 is CASVQQSFSYRTGGPWGYTDKLIF.

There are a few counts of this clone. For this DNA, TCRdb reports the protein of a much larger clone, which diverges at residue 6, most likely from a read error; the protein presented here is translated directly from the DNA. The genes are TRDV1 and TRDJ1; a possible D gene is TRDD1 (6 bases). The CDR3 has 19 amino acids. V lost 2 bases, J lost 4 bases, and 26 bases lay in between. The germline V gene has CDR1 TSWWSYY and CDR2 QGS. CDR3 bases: TGTGCTCTTGGGGAATTCACTTTCCTGAAATACTGGAGTATCGATAAACTCATCTTT. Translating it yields CALGEFTFLKYWSIDKLIF.

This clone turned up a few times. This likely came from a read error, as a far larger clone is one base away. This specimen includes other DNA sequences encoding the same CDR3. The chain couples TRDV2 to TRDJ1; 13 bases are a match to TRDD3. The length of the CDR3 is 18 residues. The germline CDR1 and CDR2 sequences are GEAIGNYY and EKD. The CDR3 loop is CACDTGLLGDTRHDKLIF. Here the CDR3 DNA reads TGTGCCTGTGACACCGGACTACTGGGGGATACGCGGCACGATAAGCTCATCTTT.

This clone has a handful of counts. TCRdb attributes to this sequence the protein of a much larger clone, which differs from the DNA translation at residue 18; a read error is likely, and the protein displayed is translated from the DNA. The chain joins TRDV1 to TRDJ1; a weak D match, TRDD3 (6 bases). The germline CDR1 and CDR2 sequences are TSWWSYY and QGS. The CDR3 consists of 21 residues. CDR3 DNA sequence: TGTGCTCTTGGCCCCCCTTACACGCTTAGTGGGGGTCGGAGGTACACCGATAGACTCATCTTT. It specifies CALGPPYTLSGGRRYTDRLIF.

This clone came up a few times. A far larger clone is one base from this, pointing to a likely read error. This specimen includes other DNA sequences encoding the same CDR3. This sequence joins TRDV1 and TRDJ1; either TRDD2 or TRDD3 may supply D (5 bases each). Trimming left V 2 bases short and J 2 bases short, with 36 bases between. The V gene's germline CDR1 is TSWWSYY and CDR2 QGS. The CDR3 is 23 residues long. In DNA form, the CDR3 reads TGTGCTCTTGGGGAAATCCCTCACCTACACACTCGGACTGGAATTTCTATTACCGATAAACTCATCTTT. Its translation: CALGEIPHLHTRTGISITDKLIF.

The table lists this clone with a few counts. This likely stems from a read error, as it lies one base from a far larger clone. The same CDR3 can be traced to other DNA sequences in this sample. The CDR3 loop is CAFGRWGRPGKLIF. The CDR3 DNA is TGTGCCTTTGGCCGCTGGGGGAGACCGGGAAAACTCATTTTT. V and J are TRDV3 and TRDJ1; 8 nucleotides align to TRDD3. Germline values: CDR1 TVYSNPD, CDR2 GDNSRS (reference sequence). The CDR3 spans 14 residues.

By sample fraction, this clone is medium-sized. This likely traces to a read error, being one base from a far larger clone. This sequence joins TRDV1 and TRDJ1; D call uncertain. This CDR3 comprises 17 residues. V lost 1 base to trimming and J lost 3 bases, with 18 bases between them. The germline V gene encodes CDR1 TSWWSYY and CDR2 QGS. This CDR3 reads CALGERVDRCGADKLIF. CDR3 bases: TGTGCTCTTGGGGAACGCGTGGATCGGTGTGGAGCCGATAAACTCATCTTT.

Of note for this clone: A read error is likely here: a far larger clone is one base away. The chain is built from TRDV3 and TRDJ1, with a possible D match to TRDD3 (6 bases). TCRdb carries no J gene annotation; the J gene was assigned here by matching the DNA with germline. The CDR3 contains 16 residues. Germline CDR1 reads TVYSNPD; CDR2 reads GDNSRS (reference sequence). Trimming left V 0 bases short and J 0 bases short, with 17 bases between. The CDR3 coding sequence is TGTGCCTTTAGCGACCCCAGGTGGGGATACACCGATAAACTCATCTTT. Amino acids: CAFSDPRWGYTDKLIF.

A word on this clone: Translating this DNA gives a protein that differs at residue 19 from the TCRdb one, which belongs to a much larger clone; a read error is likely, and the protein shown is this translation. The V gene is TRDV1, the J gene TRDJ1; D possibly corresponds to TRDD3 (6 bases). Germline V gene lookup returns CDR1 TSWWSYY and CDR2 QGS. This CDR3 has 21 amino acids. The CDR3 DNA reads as TGTGCTCTTGGCCCCCCTTACACGCTTAGTGGGGGTCGGAGGTACACCGATAAATTCATCTTT. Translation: CALGPPYTLSGGRRYTDKFIF.